This T cell receptor (beta chain) was recorded in a study of CD4 T cell repertoires in COVID-19 (TCRdb year 2021). With regard to the full study: For cross-reactivity analysis, CFSE-low cells were expanded with IL-2 for more than nine days and were then relabeled and restimulated with spike proteins from other coronaviruses. The study characterized naturally processed CD4+ T cell responses to SARS-CoV-2 spike and nucleoprotein in COVID-19-recovered individuals, using TCR Vbeta sequencing to assess clonal composition. In three recovered individuals, the TCR Vbeta repertoire of SARS-CoV-2-reactive T cells was analyzed at the subset level.

Results the study describes overall, beyond this receptor: Several of the most expanded SARS-CoV-2-reactive clonotypes were shared between two or all three memory subsets, suggesting intraclonal diversification. Between about 6 and 27% of SARS-CoV-2 clonotypes were also found in SARS-CoV and/or HKU1 spike-stimulated secondary cultures, consistent with cross-reactivity.

Memory T cell samples that were not cultured were sequenced immediately after ex vivo isolation. CD4+ total memory, central memory, effector memory and circulating T follicular helper cells were isolated from peripheral blood mononuclear cells. Receptor amplification or capture employed the immunoSEQ multiplex PCR assay. In the authors' own workflow: Repertoire overlap between subsets was quantified using the Chao-Jaccard similarity index and counts of shared clonotypes. Drawn from immuneACCESS, this table holds only the in-frame rearrangements with V and J called that TCRdb kept. Clones are partly lost; checked studies trace under half to an unresolved V gene and leave the rest unexplained. From that table come the V and J calls and clone size; the DNA was used to work out D and trimming. The sample records 20,000 to 30,000 clones, over 90% of which are singletons. The top ten hold about 0.66% of the sample.

Reading the germline V gene gives CDR1 MGHRA and CDR2 YSYEKL. From cysteine to phenylalanine, the CDR3 is 17 amino acids long. Only CDR3 DNA remains: 51 bases, in frame from the first base. The junction shows trimming of 2 bases on V and 1 base on J, plus 16 bases between the germline ends. Notes on this clone: What antigen it recognizes has not been identified. No quality values exist for individual bases; no much larger clone is one base distant.

This chain is built from TRBV4-1 and TRBJ2-3; TRBD2 is perhaps the D gene, given 5 matching bases. This clonotype was sampled from a human donor who had COVID-19. This specimen was circulating follicular helper CD4+ T cells (cTfh) from blood, taken before the COVID-19 pandemic. This specimen's cell subset or site label, per the study, means: circulating T follicular helper cells. The bases read TGCGCCAGCAGCCAAACTTACGGGGAAAAACGCACAGATACGCAGTATTTT. It codes for CASSQTYGEKRTDTQYF.